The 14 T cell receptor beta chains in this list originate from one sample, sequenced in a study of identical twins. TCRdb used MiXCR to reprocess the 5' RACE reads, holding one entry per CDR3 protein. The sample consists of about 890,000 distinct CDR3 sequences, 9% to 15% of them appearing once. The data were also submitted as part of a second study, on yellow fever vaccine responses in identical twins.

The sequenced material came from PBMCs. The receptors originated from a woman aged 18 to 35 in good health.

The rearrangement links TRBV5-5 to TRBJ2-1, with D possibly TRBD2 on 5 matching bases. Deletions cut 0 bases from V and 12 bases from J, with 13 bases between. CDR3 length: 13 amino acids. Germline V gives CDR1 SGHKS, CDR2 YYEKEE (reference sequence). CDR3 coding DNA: TGTGCCAGCAGCTTGGGACTTCGGGGTGTGCAGTTCTTC. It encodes CASSLGLRGVQFF.

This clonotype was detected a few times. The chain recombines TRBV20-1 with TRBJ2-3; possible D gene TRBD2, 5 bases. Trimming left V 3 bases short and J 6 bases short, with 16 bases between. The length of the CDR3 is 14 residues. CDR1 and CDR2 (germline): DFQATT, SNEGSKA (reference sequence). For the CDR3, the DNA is TGCAGTGCTAGGGACCTCCTAGCAGAGGATACGCAGTATTTT. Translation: CSARDLLAEDTQYF.

CDR3 protein: CARGESDWGEQYV. For the CDR3, the DNA is TGTGCCAGGGGCGAGAGCGACTGGGGGGAGCAGTACGTC. This chain links TRBV3-1 with TRBJ2-7; either TRBD1 or TRBD2 may fit D (5 bases each). V gave up 9 bases and J gave up 7 bases, with 19 bases separating them. The CDR3 loop spans 13 amino acids. Germline V gene sequence: CDR1 LGHDT, CDR2 YNNKEL (reference sequence).

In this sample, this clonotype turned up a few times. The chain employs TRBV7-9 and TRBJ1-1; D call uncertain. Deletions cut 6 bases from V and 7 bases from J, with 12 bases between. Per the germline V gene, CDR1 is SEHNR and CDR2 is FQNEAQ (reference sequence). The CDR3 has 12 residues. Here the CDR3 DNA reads TGTGCCAGCAGTCCCGACGGTGGTGAAGCTTTCTTT. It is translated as CASSPDGGEAFF. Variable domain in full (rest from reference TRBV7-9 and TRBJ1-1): DTGVSQNPRHKITKRGQNVTFRCDPISEHNRLYWYRQTLGQGPEFLTYFQNEAQLEKSRLLSDRFSAERPKGSFSTLEIQRTEQGDSAMYLCASSPDGGEAFFGQGTRLTVV.

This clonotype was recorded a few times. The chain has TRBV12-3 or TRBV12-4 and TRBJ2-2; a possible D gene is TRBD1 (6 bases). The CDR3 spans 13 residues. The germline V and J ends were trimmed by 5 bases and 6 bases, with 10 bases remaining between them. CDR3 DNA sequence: TGTGCCAGCAGTACAGGGAAATCCGGGGAGCTGTTTTTT. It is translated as CASSTGKSGELFF.

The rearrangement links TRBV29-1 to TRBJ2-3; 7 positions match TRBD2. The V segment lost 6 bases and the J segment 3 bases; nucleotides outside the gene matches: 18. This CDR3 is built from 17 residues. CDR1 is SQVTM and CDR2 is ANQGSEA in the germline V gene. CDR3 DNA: TGCAGCGTCTGCACCTCGTTTGCGGGAGTCGGAACAGATACGCAGTATTTT. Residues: CSVCTSFAGVGTDTQYF.

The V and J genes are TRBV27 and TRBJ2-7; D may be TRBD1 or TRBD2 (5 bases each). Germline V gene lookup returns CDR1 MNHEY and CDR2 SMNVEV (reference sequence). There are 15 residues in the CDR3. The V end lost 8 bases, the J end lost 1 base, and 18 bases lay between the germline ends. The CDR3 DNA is TGTGCCAGCGCCACTATAGAGGGGAAATCCTACGAGCAGTACTTC. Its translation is CASATIEGKSYEQYF.

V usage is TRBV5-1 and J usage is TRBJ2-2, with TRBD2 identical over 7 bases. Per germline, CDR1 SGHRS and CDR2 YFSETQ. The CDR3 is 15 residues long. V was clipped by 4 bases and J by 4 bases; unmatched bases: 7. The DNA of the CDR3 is TGCGCCAGCAGCCCGTGGCGGGGGACCACCGGGGAGCTGTTTTTT. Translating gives CASSPWRGTTGELFF.

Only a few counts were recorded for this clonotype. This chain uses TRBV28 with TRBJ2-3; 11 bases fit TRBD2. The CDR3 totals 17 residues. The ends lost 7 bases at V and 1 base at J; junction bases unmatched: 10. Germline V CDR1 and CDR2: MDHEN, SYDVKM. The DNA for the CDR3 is TGTGCCAGCACTAATCTAGCGGGGGGTCTCCGCACAGATACGCAGTATTTT. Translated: CASTNLAGGLRTDTQYF.

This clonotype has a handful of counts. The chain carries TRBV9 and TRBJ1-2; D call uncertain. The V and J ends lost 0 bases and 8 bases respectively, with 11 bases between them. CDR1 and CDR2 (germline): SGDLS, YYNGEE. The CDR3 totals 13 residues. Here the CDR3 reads CASSVAPSGGYTF. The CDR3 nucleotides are TGTGCCAGCAGCGTAGCCCCCAGTGGAGGCTACACCTTC.

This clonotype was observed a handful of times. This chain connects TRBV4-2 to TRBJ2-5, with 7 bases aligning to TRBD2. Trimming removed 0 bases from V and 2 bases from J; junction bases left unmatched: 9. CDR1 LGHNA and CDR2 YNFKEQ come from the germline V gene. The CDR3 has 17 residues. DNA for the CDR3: TGTGCCAGCAGCCAAGATATGGGGGGACTACTACAAGAGACCCAGTACTTC. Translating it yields CASSQDMGGLLQETQYF.

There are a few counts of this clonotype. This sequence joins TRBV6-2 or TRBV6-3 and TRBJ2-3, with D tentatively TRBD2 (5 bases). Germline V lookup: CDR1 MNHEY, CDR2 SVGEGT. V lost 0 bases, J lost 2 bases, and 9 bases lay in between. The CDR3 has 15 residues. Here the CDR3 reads CASSYSERDTDTQYF. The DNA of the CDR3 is TGTGCCAGCAGTTACTCAGAACGGGACACAGATACGCAGTATTTT.

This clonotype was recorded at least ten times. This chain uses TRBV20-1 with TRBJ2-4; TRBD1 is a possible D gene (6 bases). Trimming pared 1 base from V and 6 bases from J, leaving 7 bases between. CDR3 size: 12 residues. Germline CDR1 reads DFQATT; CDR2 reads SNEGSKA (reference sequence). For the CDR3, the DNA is TGCAGTGCTAGAGCCAGGGGAAACATTCAGTACTTC. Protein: CSARARGNIQYF.

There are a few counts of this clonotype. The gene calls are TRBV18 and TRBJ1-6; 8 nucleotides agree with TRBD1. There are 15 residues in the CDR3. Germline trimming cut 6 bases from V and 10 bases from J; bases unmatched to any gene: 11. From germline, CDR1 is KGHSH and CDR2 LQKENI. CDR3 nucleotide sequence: TGTGCCAGCTCTACTGAGACAGGGGCTAGGTCACCCCTCCACTTT. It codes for CASSTETGARSPLHF.